Reported below is one TCR beta chain. V lost 4 bases and J lost 0, with 13 bases in between. This CDR3 is built from 16 residues. From germline, CDR1 is KGHSH and CDR2 LQKENI. These data originate in a study of cytomegalovirus exposure and HLA in healthy donors. Across the study: Of 350 to 400 genotyped donors, 81% grouped in the Caucasian-associated ancestry cluster.

PCR used 60 Vbeta primers and 13 Jbeta primers. TCRdb keeps only in-frame clones here, not all; method: immunoSEQ multiplex PCR. The repertoire includes roughly 200,000 clones, 75% of them detected once, and 2.5% to 3.5% sits in the top ten. The sequencing input was PBMCs. The genes are TRBV18 and TRBJ1-5; no definite D call. This TCR was sampled from a male donor in good health and CMV-seronegative. The CDR3 DNA is TGTGCCAGCTCACTTCCTCAGGTTCATAGCAATCAGCCCCAGCATTTT. Translated, it gives CASSLPQVHSNQPQHF.